One and the same sample provided the 9 T cell receptor beta chains below, sequenced in a study of blood T cell repertoires in COVID-19. The data were produced by immunoSEQ multiplex PCR, yet TCRdb's version contains in-frame clones alone and is incomplete. The sample includes approximately 250,000 clones, around 86% of them seen just once. What was sequenced was peripheral blood. These receptors were collected from a man between 35 and 55 years old with active or convalescent COVID-19.

The CDR3 here is CASSPWTSGGSSYNEQFF. DNA for the CDR3: TGCGCCAGCAGCCCCTGGACTAGCGGGGGCTCCTCCTACAATGAGCAGTTCTTC. The V gene is TRBV5-1, the J gene TRBJ2-1; 13 nucleotides agree with TRBD2. Looked up from germline, CDR1 is SGHRS and CDR2 is YFSETQ. The CDR3 contains 18 residues. V was clipped by 4 bases and J by 0 bases; unmatched bases: 7.

This clone was detected only once. J is TRBJ1-2 and V is TRBV28; the match to TRBD1 covers 9 bases. The CDR3 runs to 14 residues. Germline V gene data show CDR1 as MDHEN and CDR2 as SYDVKM. J gave up 4 bases and V 5 bases, and 5 bases lay outside the gene matches. The CDR3 sequence is CASSLSDRGYGYTF. In DNA form, the CDR3 reads TGTGCCAGCAGTCTCTCGGACAGGGGCTATGGCTACACCTTC.

This clone has a handful of counts. This chain uses TRBV5-4 with TRBJ2-2; 10 bases line up with TRBD1. V shed 4 bases, J shed 6 bases, and the junction held 6 bases outside the gene matches. Germline CDR1 is SGHNT and CDR2 is YYREEE (reference sequence). This CDR3 spans 15 amino acids. CDR3 sequence: CASSADRGLSGELFF. CDR3 sequence (DNA): TGTGCCAGCAGCGCGGACAGGGGGTTGTCCGGGGAGCTGTTTTTT.

The rearrangement joins TRBV12-5 to TRBJ2-7; TRBD2 might be the D (5 bases). CDR3 length: 13 amino acids. CDR1 and CDR2 from the germline V gene are LGHNT and FRNRAP. Trimming shortened V by 8 bases and J by 0 bases, and 11 bases separated the two germline ends. The CDR3 protein is CASTPAGSYEQYF. In DNA form, the CDR3 reads TGTGCTAGTACCCCGGCGGGCTCCTACGAGCAGTACTTC.

This clone showed up just once. This chain uses TRBV30 with TRBJ2-1; no reliable D call. V lost 1 base to trimming and J lost 10 bases, with 8 bases between them. The CDR3 loop spans 11 amino acids. From germline, CDR1 is GTSNPN and CDR2 SVGIG (reference sequence). CDR3 sequence (DNA): TGTGCCTGGAGTGCCCTTAAAGAGCAGTTCTTC. The encoded protein is CAWSALKEQFF.

The V and J genes are TRBV2 and TRBJ1-5; 7 nucleotides match TRBD1. Germline values: CDR1 SNHLY, CDR2 FYNNEI. The CDR3 length is 17 residues. V was pared by 3 bases and J by 5 bases, with 13 bases of the junction left unmatched. This CDR3 reads CASSDPGQRVVDQPQHF. CDR3 sequence (DNA): TGTGCCAGCAGTGATCCGGGACAGAGGGTAGTGGATCAGCCCCAGCATTTT.

The rearrangement uses TRBV12-1 and TRBJ1-1; TRBD1, the table's D call, was not compared with the DNA. TRBV12-1 is a pseudogene segment. The CDR3 sequence is 15 residues long. The DNA of the CDR3 is TGTGCCAGCAGCTTTGCACAGGGGCGACACACTGAAGCTTTCTTT. Encoded protein: CASSFAQGRHTEAFF.

This sequence joins TRBV6-5 and TRBJ2-1; TRBD2 matches 12 bases. Unmatched junction bases numbered 5, after V lost 8 bases and J lost 6 bases. Per germline, CDR1 MNHEY and CDR2 SVGAGI. The CDR3 length is 14 residues. The CDR3 is CASSSGRVPNEQFF. The CDR3 region has the DNA TGTGCCAGCTCTAGCGGGAGGGTTCCCAATGAGCAGTTCTTC.

The chain links TRBV2 to TRBJ2-5; TRBD2 is a possible D gene (5 bases). Trimming cost V 2 bases and J 2 bases, with 9 bases left between them. Germline V gene lookup returns CDR1 SNHLY and CDR2 FYNNEI. CDR3 length: 14 residues. The CDR3 region is CASSERGRQETQYF. The CDR3 DNA is TGTGCCAGCAGTGAACGGGGTCGTCAAGAGACCCAGTACTTC.